The entry below gives a single TCR beta chain sequence along with its context. Its antigen is unknown. The sample holds no much larger clone one base away, and base qualities are not on file. For sequencing, an Illumina HiSeq 2500 was employed. Quantitative 5'-RACE with molecular barcodes was used to prepare TCR beta libraries. On the study's bioinformatics: To identify disease-linked TCR variants, a new computational method was used, one built on a probabilistic model of VDJ rearrangement. The public sequencing data were trimmed at Q25 with fastp and processed into clonotypes with MiXCR by TCRdb, which kept only in-frame beta chains. When rows share a CDR3 protein, they turn into one entry using the most common DNA and genes. These V and J calls rely on TCRdb rather than the paper's analysis. This sample gives more than 600,000 distinct CDR3 sequences in total; roughly 19% of them show up just once. The top ten hold approximately 18% of the sample.

The data belong to a study of CD8 T cells in ankylosing spondylitis (dated by TCRdb to between 2016 and 2019). A note on the overall study: The study profiled T cell receptor beta repertoires in healthy donors and ankylosing spondylitis patients to find disease-linked TCR variants. In total, the full study cohort was made up of some 110 healthy donors and approximately 24 ankylosing spondylitis patients. Samples of peripheral blood were taken, and for ankylosing spondylitis patients, synovial fluid was collected as well.

General study outcomes and caveats: Blood from ankylosing spondylitis patients appeared to be characterized by a TCR beta motif composed of several highly homologous amino acid variants. In peripheral blood, the disease-linked clones were found at relatively low frequencies and had a CD8+ phenotype. Some motif variants were previously reported in synovial fluid and blood of reactive arthritis patients, suggesting common disease-initiation mechanisms. The disease-linked clones were reported as significantly enriched in matched synovial fluid samples from ankylosing spondylitis patients.

The germline V gene provides CDR1 MDHEN and CDR2 SYDVKM. Compared with germline, V lacks 8 bases and J lacks 9 bases; bases without a gene match: 4. CDR3 length: 11 amino acids, cysteine to phenylalanine. The retained sequence is limited to the CDR3, 33 bases, with the frame set at the first base. Sequencing was carried out using blood, either unsorted or a sorted T cell fraction (not recorded which). The chain links TRBV28 with TRBJ2-1; 7 bases in the junction line up with TRBD1. The origin of this receptor is a male donor with ankylosing spondylitis. The encoded CDR3 is CASGDSLEQFF. DNA sequence: TGTGCCAGCGGGGACAGCCTTGAGCAGTTCTTC.